The TCR beta chain under discussion was sequenced for a study of graft-versus-host responses after intestinal transplantation (dated by TCRdb to about 2021). Background for the entire study: Recipients received multivisceral, liver-intestinal, or isolated intestinal transplants. Anti-thymocyte globulin induction was given to all recipients, followed by maintenance tacrolimus and steroids for two to four years. After intestinal transplantation, graft-versus-host and host-versus-graft alloreactive T cell clones were followed in the graft, circulation and bone marrow using bulk TCR-beta CDR3 sequencing. Alloreactive clones were identified by sequencing pre-transplant mixed lymphocyte reaction products and comparing these products with unstimulated pre-transplant donor and recipient T cells. A cohort of 20 to 25 intestinal transplant recipients, including one retransplant, was enrolled, and 3 patients lacking pretransplant specimens were excluded. A peak of at least 4% donor T cells among recipient peripheral blood mononuclear cells was the definition used for donor T cell macrochimerism. Rather than being sequenced by the commercial service, samples from a few later patients were sequenced in-house on an Illumina MiSeq and processed with MiXCR.

Library creation used the immunoSEQ multiplex PCR assay. For most patients, genomic DNA was isolated with the Qiagen DNeasy Blood and Tissue Kit and sent frozen to Adaptive Biotechnologies for TCR sequencing. Adaptive Biotechnologies carried out high-throughput TCR-beta CDR3 sequencing of genomic DNA for most patients. The paper's processing steps were these. Adaptive's ImmunoSEQ software was the source of the TCR sequencing data for roughly 19 patients, while three other patients were processed with MiXCR and VDJtools. To correct CD4 versus CD8 sorting errors, sequences present in both subsets at a frequency ratio below 5:1 were removed. Because the origin of CDR3 nucleotide sequences shared between donor and recipient could not be assigned, those sequences were removed. Alloreactive clones required at least 2-fold expansion over unstimulated cells and minimum CFSE-low frequency of 0.002% (template counts) or 0.001% (read counts). Mappable clones were those detected in sequenced pre-transplant spleen, lymph node, or MLR CFSE-low populations of the donor or recipient. Cumulative frequency of alloreactive clones was calculated as a percentage of all sequences weighted by copy number. Sourced from immuneACCESS, this table was stored by TCRdb with only in-frame sequences that have V and J called. A share of the clones is absent; for the studies checked, an unresolved V gene accounts for under half, and the remainder has no known explanation. V and J calls and clone size are copied from that table; D and trimming were computed from the DNA. The sample has about 70,000 clones on record, around 82% of them singletons. The ten largest clones represent 0.39% of the sample.

As regards this clone: The target of this receptor is not known. No base qualities exist here, and no much larger clone lies one base off it.

The time point label of this sample denotes: cells obtained before transplantation from donor or recipient. CD3+CD4+ and CD3+CD8+ populations were FACS-sorted from unstimulated pre-transplant donor and recipient cells taken from spleen or lymph nodes. Points the paper makes about the study in general: In the allografts of patients with donor T cell macrochimerism, GvH to HvG T cell clonal ratios were high. The relatively low number and heterogeneity of intestinal transplant patients limited the conclusions. Early after transplant, declines in HvG clones were associated with peak levels of circulating GvH clones. GvH clones turned up in recipient bone marrow, with some appearing earlier in ileal mucosa or blood, a pattern consistent with an intestinal mucosal origin.

The sequenced sample was unstimulated CD4+ T cells sorted from spleen or lymph node cells, obtained before transplant. The sequence was collected from a human donor who was the organ donor for an intestinal transplant.

In nucleotide form, the sequence is TGTGCCAGCAGCTATACAGGGCCCTCTGGGGCCAACGTCCTGACTTTC. This encodes CASSYTGPSGANVLTF. The V and J genes are TRBV7-9 and TRBJ2-6; the D gene is possibly TRBD1, with 6 bases matching. CDR1 and CDR2 are read off the germline V gene (reference sequence) as SEHNR and FQNEAQ. Trimming takes 4 bases from V and 0 bases from J, and the germline ends sit 10 bases apart. The CDR3 measures 16 amino acids from cysteine to phenylalanine. The read is trimmed to its CDR3 DNA, 48 bases read in frame from base 1.